This is a list of T cell receptor beta chains from one sample in a study of blood T cell repertoires in COVID-19. Sequenced by immunoSEQ multiplex PCR; TCRdb stores in-frame clones only, minus some. The table includes 160,000 or so clones, around nine tenths detected once. Sequenced sample: peripheral blood. All receptors come from a woman in her seventies with COVID-19, enrolled during active disease. CDR3s leave out the opening cysteine and the closing phenylalanine or tryptophan.

TRBV30	TRBJ1-4	AWSPRAGGYEKLF
TRBV6-5	TRBJ1-1	ASSEGAGGTEAF
TRBV4-1	TRBJ1-2	ASSQVTSGNYGYT
TRBV10-2	TRBJ1-5	ASRKQGSDQPQH
TRBV6-5	TRBJ1-5	ASSPTSGQPQH
TRBV28	TRBJ1-2	ASSFDQGWVGYT
TRBV6-4	TRBJ1-5	ASRETGGVGPQH
TRBV12-3/TRBV12-4	TRBJ1-1	ASSFGANTEAF
TRBV18	TRBJ2-3	ASSPRRDRGTDTQY
TRBV5-1	TRBJ2-1	ASSEPGTSGGVNEQF
TRBV7-9	TRBJ2-7	ASSFGQGNGHEQY
TRBV7-9	TRBJ2-7	ASSSDGQGSYEQY
TRBV19	TRBJ1-5	ASSPGTGWGQPQH
TRBV2	TRBJ2-7	ASSNRDSYEQY
TRBV5-4	TRBJ2-7	ASSTRHREYEQY
TRBV10-1	TRBJ2-2	ASSEGQGANTGELF
TRBV15	TRBJ2-4	ATSRDRDAKNIQY
TRBV20-1	TRBJ1-2	SASPAADYGYT
TRBV10-3	TRBJ2-7	AISDSRSPPYEQY
TRBV5-1	TRBJ1-6	ASSLGQLNSPLH
TRBV10-1	TRBJ1-1	ASRGTDMNTEAF
TRBV7-8	TRBJ2-2	ASSLGSRGKTGELF
TRBV30	TRBJ1-6	AWSGPGTGNSPLH
TRBV20-1	TRBJ2-3	SASQGGEVDTQY
TRBV27	TRBJ1-1	ASSLVSGSVGAF
TRBV2	TRBJ2-3	ASKAGLPADDTQY
TRBV11-2	TRBJ2-4	ASSLESASGYIQY
TRBV7-9	TRBJ2-7	ASSSQGAQGAYEQY
TRBV7-3	TRBJ2-3	ASSLSPGGAVRTDTQY
TRBV5-6	TRBJ1-1	ASSPGQVWAEAF
TRBV9	TRBJ1-2	ASSSTGQPYGYT
TRBV29-1	TRBJ2-1	SSREGNEQF